This T cell receptor (beta chain) appears in the sequencing data of a study of blood T cell repertoires in COVID-19. Looking at the study overall: Researchers got acute and convalescent COVID-19 samples from the United States, Italy and Spain.

Per the original data handling: Estimation of nucleated cell counts was performed using reference gene primer amplification. The method was immunoSEQ multiplex PCR; TCRdb's version includes in-frame clones alone and lacks a portion of them. The V and J calls and clone size come from that table; D and trimming were worked out from the DNA. The data contain some 330,000 clones, about 89% of them singletons. Study members were between 18 and 89 years old and lived in around 24 US regions. The sample taken for sequencing was PBMCs or T cells enriched from blood (not recorded which). This receptor was identified in a man aged 40-49 years in a cohort exposed to, infected with or recovered from COVID-19 (not recorded which).

The CDR3 sequence is CASSTGLSGDRETQYF. CDR3 in DNA: TGTGCCAGTAGTACCGGCCTCTCAGGGGACAGGGAGACCCAGTACTTC. This chain connects TRBV19 to TRBJ2-5, with 8 bases identical to TRBD1. This CDR3 has 16 residues. Germline values: CDR1 LNHDA, CDR2 SQIVND (reference sequence). The V segment lost 4 bases and the J segment 5 bases; nucleotides outside the gene matches: 12.